Listed below are T cell receptor beta chains from one sample, sequenced in a study of regulatory T cells in long-lasting Graves disease. One entry per CDR3 protein, called by TCRdb with MiXCR from the multiplex PCR reads. The sample lists 540,000 or so distinct CDR3 sequences, roughly 12% occurring once. These data also formed part of another study, on T cells in Graves' hyperthyroidism and ophthalmopathy.

This specimen consisted of peripheral blood mononuclear cells (PBMCs), obtained at new diagnosis, from a patient treated with antithyroid drugs. These TCRs come from a young man with Graves disease. Each CDR3 is given without its conserved first and last residue.

CDR3 protein	V gene	J gene
SAPWGGRPSYEQY	TRBV20-1	TRBJ2-7
ASSSSGTRIVNEQF	TRBV7-2	TRBJ2-1
ASRRLVSEQY	TRBV2	TRBJ2-7
SATLDRQETQY	TRBV20-1	TRBJ2-5
ASSRRQGWSGANVLT	TRBV3-1	TRBJ2-6
ASGTDRGYSPLH	TRBV12-5	TRBJ1-6
ASSGGGDNEQY	TRBV2	TRBJ2-7
ASSARADTTNQPQH	TRBV2	TRBJ1-5
ASSSGQMNEQF	TRBV5-1	TRBJ2-1
ASSFSGTTDTQY	TRBV7-9	TRBJ2-3
ASSHRVDAGELF	TRBV12-3/TRBV12-4	TRBJ2-2
ASSLALAGLDEQF	TRBV7-8	TRBJ2-1
AWRVPPLTSVLIDTQY	TRBV30	TRBJ2-3
ATSMSPLEGGNTEAF	TRBV15	TRBJ1-1
ASSPGGLAGGSPYEQY	TRBV12-3/TRBV12-4	TRBJ2-7
ASRELGSSYNEQF	TRBV6-1	TRBJ2-1
ASTPGDTNTGELF	TRBV12-3/TRBV12-4	TRBJ2-2
AQGWEKTQY	TRBV30	TRBJ2-5
ASSDPRQAKTQY	TRBV6-2/TRBV6-3	TRBJ2-5
ASSKDRAADTQY	TRBV5-4	TRBJ2-3
ASSDRDNPREQF	TRBV9	TRBJ2-1
SAESSGSTRSEQY	TRBV20-1	TRBJ2-7
ASSPPGTTLPNEQF	TRBV5-1	TRBJ2-1
ASGSDRGPGETQY	TRBV12-5	TRBJ2-5
ASSSRPLAGGHYP	TRBV7-2	TRBJ2-1
AWSVLSPGELF	TRBV30	TRBJ2-2
ATSDFRGEQY	TRBV24-1	TRBJ2-7
SSTRRRGSGYNKQF	TRBV20-1	TRBJ2-1
ASSFTVSGANVLT	TRBV5-5	TRBJ2-6
ASSSTRLAGAYEQY	TRBV27	TRBJ2-7
ASSEFTGQGGETQY	TRBV25-1	TRBJ2-5
ASSPSPPKQGGTDTQY	TRBV28	TRBJ2-3
ATCCLSSGRVPTYNEQF	TRBV2	TRBJ2-1
ASSLPEGVPSNQPQH	TRBV2	TRBJ1-5
ASSFGQGAREQY	TRBV12-3/TRBV12-4	TRBJ2-7
AWSVGLAGDEQF	TRBV30	TRBJ2-1
ASRPGTSYEQY	TRBV3-1	TRBJ2-7
ASIVADYSYEQY	TRBV2	TRBJ2-7
ASSVAGGAHNEQF	TRBV9	TRBJ2-1
ASSPGADTEAF	TRBV7-3	TRBJ1-1
SASQGGKEKLF	TRBV20-1	TRBJ1-4
ASSPQGIGGGNTIY	TRBV3-1	TRBJ1-3
ASTWQGGTEAF	TRBV6-1	TRBJ1-1
ASSLVTGMRAEAF	TRBV7-2	TRBJ1-1
SALGTSVDEQY	TRBV20-1	TRBJ2-7
ASKGGRLNFNSPPH	TRBV27	TRBJ1-6
ASSPRGGSSYEQY	TRBV28	TRBJ2-7
ASSPAGTSPHEQY	TRBV18	TRBJ2-7